The clone carrying this TCR beta chain came up once. Deletions cut 6 bases from V and 4 bases from J, with 15 bases between. CDR1 is DFQATT and CDR2 is SNEGSKA in the germline V gene (reference sequence). This CDR3 is built from 13 residues. This sample was taken from a study of blood T cells in healthy people across ages. Combining a sample-barcoded 5' primer with a J-beta primer mix, a second PCR ran for about 7 to 11 cycles. TCRdb analysed the 5' RACE reads with MiXCR anew, one entry per CDR3 protein. The sample yields approximately 600,000 distinct CDR3 sequences, roughly 58% seen once. The source material was blood. The TCR was taken from a man between 60 and 70 years old in good health. The rearrangement uses TRBV20-1 and TRBJ2-5; D not resolved. In DNA form, the CDR3 reads TGCAGTGCCCACGAGAACCTCCGAGAGACCCAGTACTTC. Translating it yields CSAHENLRETQYF.